This T cell receptor beta chain originates from a study of blood T cell repertoires in COVID-19 (TCRdb year 2020). As for the study more broadly: Collaborator samples came from the United States, Italy and Spain and covered acute and convalescent phases of COVID-19. The prospective study material was composed of cDNA or gDNA derived from T cells, B-cell-depleted T cells, or PBMCs. The dataset comprised deeply sampled blood TCRbeta repertoires from subjects exposed to, actively infected with, or recovered from COVID-19. The repertoires were released in a freely available public database meant as a resource for research on the immune response to SARS-CoV-2. Samples were obtained from the ongoing ImmuneRACE study (first 160 participants) and from 1,254 subjects provided by 6 global collaborators. A de-identified subject ID, COVID-19 status, age in years and sex were almost always included in the sample metadata. HLA class I and class II types, where available, came from metadata supplied by the sample provider rather than from assay-based typing.

In the prospective study, participants were about 18 to 89 years old, resided in about two dozen geographic areas of the United States, and were enrolled through a virtual design. In the prospective study, cohorts were assigned on the basis of participant-reported clinical history obtained from a screening survey and a study questionnaire. In the prospective study, whole blood, serum and a nasopharyngeal or oropharyngeal swab were collected from each participant by mobile phlebotomists. Additional blood draws and questionnaires over an approximately two-month period could optionally be provided by prospective study participants. Before DNA extraction, blood samples from the prospective study were shipped at room temperature or frozen. TCRbeta CDR3 regions were amplified from genomic DNA using the immunoSEQ Assay, a bias-controlled multiplex PCR. From the authors' description of their analysis: Nucleated cell counts per sample were estimated from amplification of reference gene primers within the assay. To quantify the absolute abundance of each unique TCRbeta CDR3 rearrangement, sequence reads were collapsed and filtered. For each sample, productive Simpson clonality was calculated as the square root of Simpson's diversity index over productive rearrangements. TCRdb re-hosts the immuneACCESS table, in-frame sequences only. Its copies lack some clones; in the studies checked, an unresolved V gene accounts for under half of them, and the cause for the rest is not known. That table is the source of V, J and clone size, and D and trimming were worked out from the DNA. In all, the sample holds 380,000 or so clones, and over 75% of those were seen once. Of the sample, over 2% falls within the top ten clones.

On this clone itself: What antigen it recognizes has not been identified. The input lacks base qualities; no much larger clone sits a single base away.

Trimming removed 4 bases from V and 0 bases from J, leaving 9 bases between the germline ends. Reading from cysteine to phenylalanine, the CDR3 counts 14 amino acids. Only the CDR3 region is kept as DNA, spanning 42 bases read in frame from base 1. CDR1 and CDR2 are drawn from the germline V gene: WSHSY, SAAADI. Study-level results and caveats: Clinical and demographic metadata were provided uncurated, with the amount varying by source and participant.

This TCR was recovered from a woman between 40 and 55 years old with acute COVID-19. The chain is encoded by TRBV10-2 joined to TRBJ1-2; TRBD1 is a possible D gene, resting on 5 matching bases. The sequencing sample was made of PBMCs or T cells enriched from blood (not recorded which). The nucleotides are TGCGCCAGCAGTGCGGGGGGAGCTAACTATGGCTACACCTTC. Its protein product is CASSAGGANYGYTF.